Following are 17 T cell receptor beta chains from one sample sequenced in a study of cytomegalovirus exposure and HLA in healthy donors. Assay used: immunoSEQ multiplex PCR; TCRdb lists only in-frame clones, some missing. The sample consists of some 110,000 clones, 75% to 90% of them appearing once. The sample consisted of PBMCs. These receptors all stem from a man younger than 35 in good health and CMV-seropositive.

V is TRBV7-2 and J is TRBJ1-6, with D unresolved. The CDR3 loop spans 16 amino acids. The germline V and J ends were trimmed by 1 base and 7 bases, with 14 bases remaining between them. Germline-derived CDR1 and CDR2 are SGHTA and FQGNSA. Here the CDR3 reads CASSLDPGSSNSPLHF. The CDR3 nucleotides are TGTGCCAGCAGCTTAGATCCAGGCAGTTCAAATTCACCCCTCCACTTT.

The gene calls are TRBV28 and TRBJ2-2; weak D call: TRBD1 (6 bases). The CDR3 has 16 amino acids. Per the germline V gene, CDR1 is MDHEN and CDR2 is SYDVKM. The V end lost 3 bases, the J end lost 5 bases, and 16 bases lay between the germline ends. CDR3 in DNA: TGTGCCAGCAGTTTGTATAGGACAGAAGCGACCGGGGAGCTGTTTTTT. This sequence encodes CASSLYRTEATGELFF.

The chain recombines TRBV19 with TRBJ1-1, with TRBD1 identical over 8 bases. CDR3 length: 13 residues. Germline-derived CDR1 and CDR2 are LNHDA and SQIVND (reference sequence). J was trimmed by 4 bases and V by 5 bases; bases with no gene match: 3. CDR3 DNA sequence: TGTGCCAGTAGTGTCGACAGGGGCACTGAAGCTTTCTTT. Protein sequence: CASSVDRGTEAFF. The full variable domain, completed using reference TRBV19 and TRBJ1-1, is DGGITQSPKYLFRKEGQNVTLSCEQNLNHDAMYWYRQDPGQGLRLIYYSQIVNDFQKGDIAEGYSVSREKKESFPLTVTSAQKNPTAFYLCASSVDRGTEAFFGQGTRLTVV.

V usage is TRBV9 and J usage is TRBJ1-1; the D is unclear. There are 15 residues in the CDR3. V dropped 0 bases and J dropped 0 bases, with 9 bases sitting between them. Germline CDR1 reads SGDLS; CDR2 reads YYNGEE. The CDR3 DNA is TGTGCCAGCAGCGTAGAGCCAAAGATGAACACTGAAGCTTTCTTT. Translating it yields CASSVEPKMNTEAFF.

The gene calls are TRBV5-4 and TRBJ2-2; TRBD1 agrees at 7 bases. Trimming cost V 5 bases and J 2 bases; bases outside gene matches: 3. Looked up from germline, CDR1 is SGHNT and CDR2 is YYREEE (reference sequence). The CDR3 has 14 residues. For the CDR3, the DNA is TGTGCCAGCAGTCGACAGGGAAACACCGGGGAGCTGTTTTTT. Residues: CASSRQGNTGELFF.

This clone has only a few counts. The chain links TRBV28 to TRBJ2-5; D possibly corresponds to TRBD2 (7 bases). Trimming took off 1 base at V and 3 bases at J, with 15 bases between the two ends. This CDR3 contains 16 residues. Per germline, CDR1 MDHEN and CDR2 SYDVKM. CDR3 amino acids: CASSLFWGGREETQYF. CDR3 sequence (DNA): TGTGCCAGCAGTTTATTCTGGGGGGGGCGAGAAGAGACCCAGTACTTC. Using reference TRBV28 and TRBJ2-5 for the parts outside the CDR3, the full variable domain is DVKVTQSSRYLVKRTGEKVFLECVQDMDHENMFWYRQDPGLGLRLIYFSYDVKMKEKGDIPEGYSVSREKKERFSLILESASTNQTSMYLCASSLFWGGREETQYFGPGTRLLVL.

The chain combines TRBV6-1 with TRBJ2-3, with 9 bases matching TRBD2. CDR1 MNHNS and CDR2 SASEGT come from the germline V gene. The CDR3 has 16 residues. Trimming took 4 bases from V and 0 from J; bases not matched to a gene: 5. In DNA, the CDR3 is TGTGCCAGCAGTGCAAGACTAGCGGCTAGCACAGATACGCAGTATTTT. Translated: CASSARLAASTDTQYF.

This rearrangement joins TRBV27 to TRBJ2-3; TRBD2 matches at 7 bases. With V trimmed by 6 bases and J by 1 base, 4 bases remained unmatched. The CDR3 totals 14 residues. CDR1 MNHEY and CDR2 SMNVEV come from the germline V gene (reference sequence). CDR3 nucleotides: TGTGCCAGCAGAACGGGGGGTGGCACAGATACGCAGTATTTT. Its protein is CASRTGGGTDTQYF.

The chain uses TRBV5-1 and TRBJ1-4, with 8 bases aligning to TRBD1. The CDR3 covers 17 residues. Per germline, CDR1 SGHRS and CDR2 YFSETQ. Trimming at V came to 3 bases and at J to 0 bases, leaving 7 bases not matched to a gene. This CDR3 reads CASSSNRGDATNEKLFF. The CDR3 DNA sequence: TGCGCCAGCAGCTCGAACAGGGGGGACGCAACTAATGAAAAACTGTTTTTT.

The rearrangement joins TRBV6-4 to TRBJ1-1; a weak D match, TRBD1 (6 bases). Germline assignment: CDR1 MRHNA and CDR2 SNTAGT. CDR3 length equals 17 residues. The V gene lost 4 bases and the J gene lost 3 bases, with 21 bases spanning the gap. The CDR3 is CASSVELNRESDTEAFF. The DNA for the CDR3 is TGTGCCAGCAGTGTTGAATTGAACAGGGAGTCTGACACTGAAGCTTTCTTT.

The chain joins TRBV5-1 to TRBJ1-1; D is possibly TRBD1 (6 bases). The CDR3 spans 14 residues. With 2 bases removed from V and 6 bases from J, the gap between germline ends came to 14 bases. Germline V gives CDR1 SGHRS, CDR2 YFSETQ. Here the CDR3 reads CASSFDRKSPEAFF. DNA for the CDR3: TGCGCCAGCAGCTTTGACAGGAAGTCCCCTGAAGCTTTCTTT.

The V and J genes are TRBV5-4 and TRBJ2-7; 8 nucleotides match TRBD1. Germline CDR1 and CDR2: SGHNT and YYREEE (reference sequence). The J segment lost 0 bases and the V segment lost 3 bases, leaving 2 bases of the junction unmatched. The CDR3 consists of 14 residues. In DNA, the CDR3 is TGTGCCAGCAGCTCCGGGACAGGCTCCTACGAGCAGTACTTC. Its protein is CASSSGTGSYEQYF.

The V and J genes are TRBV6-1 and TRBJ1-2, with 9 positions matching TRBD1. With V trimmed by 6 bases and J by 4 bases, 6 bases remained unmatched. The CDR3 totals 14 residues. Germline CDR1 reads MNHNS; CDR2 reads SASEGT. Written as DNA, the CDR3 is TGTGCCAGCAGCTCGAGGGGACAGGGCTATGGCTACACCTTC. Its protein product is CASSSRGQGYGYTF.

V is TRBV15 and J is TRBJ1-6, with D hard to call. The V and J ends lost 0 bases and 7 bases respectively, with 10 bases between them. Per the germline V gene, CDR1 is LNHNV and CDR2 is YYDKDF (reference sequence). The CDR3 spans 15 residues. CDR3 residues: CATSREAGSNSPLHF. CDR3 in DNA: TGTGCCACCAGCAGAGAAGCGGGGAGCAATTCACCCCTCCACTTT.

The chain employs TRBV5-1 and TRBJ1-2, with D unresolved. The CDR3 consists of 15 residues. The germline V gene encodes CDR1 SGHRS and CDR2 YFSETQ. Trimming removed 4 bases from V and 5 bases from J, with 18 bases in between. The CDR3: CASSAQAETSYGYTF. CDR3 in DNA: TGCGCCAGCAGCGCCCAGGCAGAAACCTCTTATGGCTACACCTTC.

This clone has more than one count but fewer than ten. This chain joins TRBV6-1 and TRBJ1-5, with a possible D match to TRBD1 (5 bases). The germline V gene encodes CDR1 MNHNS and CDR2 SASEGT. This CDR3 comprises 13 residues. Between the trimmed V and J ends, which lost 5 bases and 7 bases, there was a span of 12 bases. The CDR3 region is CASSSGESQPQHF. The CDR3 nucleotides are TGTGCCAGCAGTTCGGGGGAGAGCCAGCCCCAGCATTTT.

This clone has just one count. The gene calls are TRBV27 and TRBJ1-2; 7 bases are shared with TRBD1. Germline CDR1 is MNHEY and CDR2 is SMNVEV (reference sequence). This CDR3 is built from 14 residues. V shed 6 bases and J 3 bases; nucleotides not matched to a gene: 7. The CDR3 region is CASSPGRGDYGYTF. CDR3 coding DNA: TGTGCCAGCAGCCCTGGCAGGGGGGACTATGGCTACACCTTC.